One and the same sample provided the 21 T cell receptor beta chains below, sequenced in a study of blood T cells in healthy people across ages. A sample-barcoded 5' primer and a J-beta primer mix were used in a second PCR of roughly 7 to 11 cycles. TCRdb re-analysed the 5' RACE reads in MiXCR, keeping a single row per CDR3 protein. The repertoire holds 1.5 million to 1.8 million distinct CDR3 sequences, approximately 42% seen once, with just over 4% in the top ten. The sample was blood. The source of these receptors is a woman younger than 30 in good health.

The gene calls are TRBV28 and TRBJ1-1; tentative D call: TRBD1 (6 bases). The CDR3 is 15 residues long. Germline lookup yields CDR1 MDHEN and CDR2 SYDVKM. The germline V and J ends were trimmed by 3 bases and 1 base, with 12 bases remaining between them. The CDR3 protein is CASSFLDRPNTEAFF. The CDR3 nucleotides read TGTGCCAGCAGTTTCTTGGACAGACCGAACACTGAAGCTTTCTTT.

This clonotype was picked up a small number of times. The gene calls are TRBV15 and TRBJ1-4; D is perhaps TRBD1 (5 bases). Trimming stripped 0 bases from V and 6 bases from J, with 11 bases between. The CDR3 is made up of 15 amino acids. Germline lookup yields CDR1 LNHNV and CDR2 YYDKDF (reference sequence). The CDR3 loop is CATSRDSGRDEKLFF. The CDR3 nucleotides are TGTGCCACCAGCAGAGATTCGGGCAGGGATGAAAAACTGTTTTTT.

CDR3 sequence: CSARPEVSYNEQFF. The DNA of the CDR3 is TGCAGTGCTAGACCTGAAGTCTCCTACAATGAGCAGTTCTTC. The chain is built from TRBV20-1 and TRBJ2-1; D unresolved. The germline CDR1 and CDR2 sequences are DFQATT and SNEGSKA (reference sequence). The CDR3 covers 14 residues. Trimming removed 2 bases at V and 0 bases at J, with 8 bases between.

This chain connects TRBV7-9 to TRBJ1-2; 10 bases align to TRBD1. This CDR3 spans 16 amino acids. Trimming removed 4 bases from V and 4 bases from J; junction bases left unmatched: 9. CDR1 SEHNR and CDR2 FQNEAQ come from the germline V gene (reference sequence). CDR3 bases: TGTGCCAGCAGCTCACCAGCGGACAGGGGGACCTATGGCTACACCTTC. Translated: CASSSPADRGTYGYTF.

The chain carries TRBV12-5 and TRBJ1-1; the D is unclear. Germline V gives CDR1 LGHNT, CDR2 FRNRAP. This CDR3 is 11 amino acids long. V lost 5 bases and J lost 2, with 3 bases in between. The CDR3 loop reads CASGHNTEAFF. Written as DNA, the CDR3 is TGTGCTAGTGGTCACAACACTGAAGCTTTCTTT.

This clonotype has just a few counts. This chain links TRBV12-3 or TRBV12-4 with TRBJ2-2; D uncertain. V was trimmed by 5 bases and J by 3 bases, leaving 13 bases between them. The CDR3 spans 15 residues. The chain's CDR3 is CASSLYRVDTGELFF. The CDR3 region has the DNA TGTGCCAGCAGTCTCTACCGGGTCGACACCGGGGAGCTGTTTTTT.

V is TRBV4-3 and J is TRBJ2-5, with TRBD2 matching over 15 bases. The CDR3 runs to 18 residues. In germline, CDR1 is LGHNA, CDR2 YSLEER. The V segment lost 3 bases and the J segment 5 bases; nucleotides outside the gene matches: 10. This CDR3 is CASSQGLAGGYGVETQYF. CDR3 DNA sequence: TGCGCCAGCAGCCAGGGACTAGCGGGAGGATACGGGGTGGAGACCCAGTACTTC.

The chain recombines TRBV4-3 with TRBJ2-1, with a weak D call TRBD2 (6 bases). This CDR3 spans 15 amino acids. CDR1 is LGHNA and CDR2 is YSLEER in the germline V gene. V lost 4 bases and J 6 bases, leaving 16 bases between the germline ends. The CDR3 DNA reads as TGCGCCAGCAGCCGAAGAGAGAGGAGGGGCAATGAGCAGTTCTTC. Translated, it gives CASSRRERRGNEQFF.

The chain couples TRBV4-1 to TRBJ2-1, with 8 nucleotides matching TRBD1. CDR1 and CDR2 from the germline V gene are MGHRA and YSYEKL. This CDR3 region has 15 residues. With V trimmed by 1 base and J by 7 bases, 6 bases remained unmatched. CDR3 residues: CASSQVQGALNEQFF. DNA of the CDR3: TGCGCCAGCAGCCAAGTTCAGGGGGCGCTGAATGAGCAGTTCTTC.

In its sample, this clonotype was seen a few times. CDR3 amino acids: CASYGIWERKEQYF. In DNA, the CDR3 is TGCGCCAGCTACGGGATTTGGGAGAGGAAGGAGCAGTACTTC. The chain carries TRBV5-1 and TRBJ2-5, with TRBD2 as a possible D gene (5 bases). Germline CDR1 is SGHRS and CDR2 is YFSETQ. Trimming pared 7 bases from V and 11 bases from J, leaving 24 bases between. The CDR3 runs 14 residues.

The chain joins TRBV7-2 to TRBJ2-4, with 11 nucleotides matching TRBD2. CDR1 and CDR2 from the germline V gene are SGHTA and FQGNSA. The V and J ends lost 7 bases and 1 base, in that order; junction bases with no gene match: 6. This CDR3 spans 16 amino acids. The CDR3 loop is CASKTSGKGAKNIQYF. DNA for the CDR3: TGTGCCAGCAAGACTAGCGGGAAGGGGGCCAAAAACATTCAGTACTTC.

The V and J genes are TRBV5-1 and TRBJ1-4; perhaps TRBD1 as D (6 bases). V was cut by 4 bases and J by 7 bases, with 20 bases left in between. The CDR3 sequence is 16 residues long. Per germline, CDR1 SGHRS and CDR2 YFSETQ. As DNA, the CDR3 is TGCGCCAGCAGCGCCTTTCAGGGTTCAGGGGTTGAAAAACTGTTTTTT. Encoded protein: CASSAFQGSGVEKLFF.

This clonotype was counted a few times. V and J are TRBV29-1 and TRBJ1-2; the match to TRBD1 covers 7 bases. Trimming cost V 4 bases and J 0 bases; bases outside gene matches: 14. This CDR3 has 17 residues. The germline CDR1 and CDR2 sequences are SQVTM and ANQGSEA. CDR3 coding DNA: TGCAGCGTTGTATCCCGGGACAGAGACGTCGCTAACTATGGCTACACCTTC. Translating it yields CSVVSRDRDVANYGYTF.

This clonotype showed up just once. The chain carries TRBV2 and TRBJ1-5; unclear D gene. Germline V gene data show CDR1 as SNHLY and CDR2 as FYNNEI. The CDR3 spans 14 residues. V lost 1 base, J lost 6 bases, and 10 bases lay in between. CDR3 amino acids: CASSEVGLIQPQHF. The CDR3 DNA follows: TGTGCCAGCAGTGAAGTAGGGTTAATTCAGCCCCAGCATTTT.

This clonotype was picked up one time. The chain employs TRBV9 and TRBJ2-3, with a weak D call TRBD2 (5 bases). CDR1 is SGDLS, CDR2 YYNGEE, per germline. This CDR3 has 17 amino acids. V dropped 4 bases and J dropped 5 bases, with 23 bases sitting between them. CDR3 residues: CASSLNEGATWGDTQYF. As DNA, the CDR3 is TGTGCCAGCAGCCTAAACGAGGGAGCGACATGGGGAGATACGCAGTATTTT.

The rearrangement links TRBV12-3 or TRBV12-4 to TRBJ1-5, with D hard to call. The CDR3 loop spans 17 amino acids. V dropped 3 bases and J dropped 0 bases, with 15 bases sitting between them. CDR3 DNA sequence: TGTGCCAGCAGTTTCGCTGGGCTCCGAAATAGCAATCAGCCCCAGCATTTT. Its translation is CASSFAGLRNSNQPQHF.

The chain combines TRBV7-6 with TRBJ1-5; D gene unclear. Germline-derived CDR1 and CDR2 are SGHVS and FNYEAQ. There are 13 residues in the CDR3. V lost 4 bases and J 9 bases, leaving 13 bases between the germline ends. The CDR3, as DNA: TGTGCCAGCAGCTCAGGCCCCCTCGGGCCCCAGCATTTT. This encodes CASSSGPLGPQHF.

Details on this clonotype: The junction differs from germline at one of its ends, possibly a read error. The V and J genes are TRBV4-3 and TRBJ2-3; D unclear. CDR1 is LGHNA and CDR2 is YSLEER in the germline V gene. This CDR3 has 16 amino acids. DNA for the CDR3: TGCGCCAACAGCCAAGAATCAGGAGTTAGCACAGATACGCAGTATTTT. Its protein product is CANSQESGVSTDTQYF.

The chain joins TRBV7-9 to TRBJ1-1; D gene unclear. Trimming removed 1 base at V and 3 bases at J, with 9 bases between. CDR3 size: 14 residues. Germline values: CDR1 SEHNR, CDR2 FQNEAQ (reference sequence). CDR3 bases: TGTGCCAGCAGCTTAGTGGGTGGGTACACTGAAGCTTTCTTT. Translated: CASSLVGGYTEAFF.

The chain combines TRBV7-9 with TRBJ2-3; either TRBD1 or TRBD2 may fit D (5 bases each). Trimming shortened V by 3 bases and J by 8 bases, and 12 bases separated the two germline ends. Germline V lookup: CDR1 SEHNR, CDR2 FQNEAQ (reference sequence). There are 13 residues in the CDR3. CDR3 residues: CASSFWQRGTQYF. The CDR3 coding sequence is TGTGCCAGCAGCTTCTGGCAGAGGGGTACGCAGTATTTT. The entire variable domain, with the rest obtained from reference TRBV7-9 and TRBJ2-3, is as follows: DTGVSQNPRHKITKRGQNVTFRCDPISEHNRLYWYRQTLGQGPEFLTYFQNEAQLEKSRLLSDRFSAERPKGSFSTLEIQRTEQGDSAMYLCASSFWQRGTQYFGPGTRLTVL.

This rearrangement joins TRBV25-1 to TRBJ1-5, with 7 bases identical to TRBD1. This CDR3 is 15 amino acids long. Germline V gene data show CDR1 as MGHDK and CDR2 as SYGVNS. The V segment lost 3 bases and the J segment 7 bases; nucleotides outside the gene matches: 9. CDR3 region: CASSEGDRGYQPQHF. CDR3 DNA: TGTGCCAGCAGTGAGGGGGACAGAGGCTACCAGCCCCAGCATTTT.